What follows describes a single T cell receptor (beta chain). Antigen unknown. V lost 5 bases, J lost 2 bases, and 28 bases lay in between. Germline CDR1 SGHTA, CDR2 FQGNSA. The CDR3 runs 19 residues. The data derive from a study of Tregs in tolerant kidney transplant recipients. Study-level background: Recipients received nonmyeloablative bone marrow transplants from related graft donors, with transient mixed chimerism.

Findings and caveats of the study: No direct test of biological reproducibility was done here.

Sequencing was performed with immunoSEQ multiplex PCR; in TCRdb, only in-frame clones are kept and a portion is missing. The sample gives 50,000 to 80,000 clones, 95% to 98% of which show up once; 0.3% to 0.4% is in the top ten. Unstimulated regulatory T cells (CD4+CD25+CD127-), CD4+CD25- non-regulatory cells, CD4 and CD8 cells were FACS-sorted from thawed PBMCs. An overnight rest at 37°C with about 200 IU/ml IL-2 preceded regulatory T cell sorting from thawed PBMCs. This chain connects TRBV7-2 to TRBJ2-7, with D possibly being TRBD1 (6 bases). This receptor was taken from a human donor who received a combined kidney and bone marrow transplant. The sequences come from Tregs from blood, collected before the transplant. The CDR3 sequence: CASSLRGHRGRVVPYEQYF. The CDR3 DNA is TGTGCCAGCAGCCTCAGGGGCCACCGGGGCAGAGTTGTACCCTACGAGCAGTACTTC.